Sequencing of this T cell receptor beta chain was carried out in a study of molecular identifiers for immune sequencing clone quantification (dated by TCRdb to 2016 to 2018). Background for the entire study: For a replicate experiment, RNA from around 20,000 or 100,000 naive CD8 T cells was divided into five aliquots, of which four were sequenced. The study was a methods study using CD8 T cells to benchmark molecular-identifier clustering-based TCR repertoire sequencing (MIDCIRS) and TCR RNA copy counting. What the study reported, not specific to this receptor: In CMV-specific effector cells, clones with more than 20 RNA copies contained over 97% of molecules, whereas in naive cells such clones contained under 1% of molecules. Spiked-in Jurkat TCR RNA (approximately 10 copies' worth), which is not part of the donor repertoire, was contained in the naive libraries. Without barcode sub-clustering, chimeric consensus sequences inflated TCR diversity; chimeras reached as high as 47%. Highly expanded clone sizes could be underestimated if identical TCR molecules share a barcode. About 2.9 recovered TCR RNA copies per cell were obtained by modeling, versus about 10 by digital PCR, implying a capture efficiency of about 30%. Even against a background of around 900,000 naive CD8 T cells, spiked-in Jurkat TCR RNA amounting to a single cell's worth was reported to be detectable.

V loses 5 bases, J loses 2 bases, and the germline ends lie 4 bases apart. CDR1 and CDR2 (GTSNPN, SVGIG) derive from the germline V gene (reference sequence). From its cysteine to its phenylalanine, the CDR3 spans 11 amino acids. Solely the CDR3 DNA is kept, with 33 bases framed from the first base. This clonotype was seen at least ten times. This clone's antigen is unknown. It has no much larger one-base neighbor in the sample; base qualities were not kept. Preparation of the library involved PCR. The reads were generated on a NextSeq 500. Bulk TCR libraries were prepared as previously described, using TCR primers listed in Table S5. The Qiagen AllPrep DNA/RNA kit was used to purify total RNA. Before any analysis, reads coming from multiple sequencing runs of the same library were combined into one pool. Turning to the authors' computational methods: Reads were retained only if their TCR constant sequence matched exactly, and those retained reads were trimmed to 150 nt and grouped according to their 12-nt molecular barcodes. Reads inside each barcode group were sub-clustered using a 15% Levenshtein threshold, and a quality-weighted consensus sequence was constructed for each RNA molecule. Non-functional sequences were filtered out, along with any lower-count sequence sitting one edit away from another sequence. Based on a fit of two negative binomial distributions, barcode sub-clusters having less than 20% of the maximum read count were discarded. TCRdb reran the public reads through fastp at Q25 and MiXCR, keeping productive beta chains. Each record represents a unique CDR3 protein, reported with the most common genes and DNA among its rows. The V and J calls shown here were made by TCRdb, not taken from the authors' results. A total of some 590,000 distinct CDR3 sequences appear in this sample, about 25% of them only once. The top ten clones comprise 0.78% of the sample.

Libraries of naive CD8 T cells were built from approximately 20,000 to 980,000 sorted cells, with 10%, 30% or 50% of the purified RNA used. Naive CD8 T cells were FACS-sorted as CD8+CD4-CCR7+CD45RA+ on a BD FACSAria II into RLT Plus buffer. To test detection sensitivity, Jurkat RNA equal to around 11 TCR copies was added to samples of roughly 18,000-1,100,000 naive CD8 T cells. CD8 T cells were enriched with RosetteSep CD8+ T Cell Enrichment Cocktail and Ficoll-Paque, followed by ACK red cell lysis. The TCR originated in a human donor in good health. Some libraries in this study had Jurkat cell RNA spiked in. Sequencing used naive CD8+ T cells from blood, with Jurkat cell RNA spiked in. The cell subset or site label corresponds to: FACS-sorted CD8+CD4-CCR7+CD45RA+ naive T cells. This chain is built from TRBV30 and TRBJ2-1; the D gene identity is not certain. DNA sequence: TGTGCCTGGGATACCTACAATGAGCAGTTCTTC. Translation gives CAWDTYNEQFF.